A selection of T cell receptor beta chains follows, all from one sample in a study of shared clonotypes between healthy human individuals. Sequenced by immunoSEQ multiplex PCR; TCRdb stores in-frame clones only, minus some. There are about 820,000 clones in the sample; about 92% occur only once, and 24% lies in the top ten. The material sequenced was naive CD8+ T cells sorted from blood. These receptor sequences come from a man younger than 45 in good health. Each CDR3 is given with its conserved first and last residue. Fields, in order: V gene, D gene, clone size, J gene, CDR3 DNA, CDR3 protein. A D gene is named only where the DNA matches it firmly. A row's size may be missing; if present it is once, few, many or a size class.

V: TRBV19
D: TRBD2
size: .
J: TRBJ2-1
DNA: TGTGCCAGTAGTATAGACCGTACTAGCGGGAGGCTGAATGAGCAGTTCTTC
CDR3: CASSIDRTSGRLNEQFF

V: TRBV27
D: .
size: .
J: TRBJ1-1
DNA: TGTGCCAGCAGTTCCATAGGGGGGGTTGAAGCTTTCTTT
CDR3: CASSSIGGVEAFF

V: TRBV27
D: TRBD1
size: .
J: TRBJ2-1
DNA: TGTGCCAGCAGTTGGACAGGTGAGCAGTTCTTC
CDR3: CASSWTGEQFF

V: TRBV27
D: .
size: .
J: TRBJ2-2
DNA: TGTGCCAGCAGTTTACTCTTAACAGGGAGGGGAAACACCGGGGAGCTGTTTTTT
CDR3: CASSLLLTGRGNTGELFF

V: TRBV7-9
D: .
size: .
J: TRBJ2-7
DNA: TGTGCCAGCAGCCCTATTTCGGAGAGCTCCTACGAGCAGTACTTC
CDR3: CASSPISESSYEQYF

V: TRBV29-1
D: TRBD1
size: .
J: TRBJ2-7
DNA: TGCAGCGTTGGACAGGGCGGAATCGAGCAGTACTTC
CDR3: CSVGQGGIEQYF

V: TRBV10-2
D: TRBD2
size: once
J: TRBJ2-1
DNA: TGCGCCAGCAGTATCGAGAGGGAGGGTCGGGGTGAGCAGTTCTTC
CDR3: CASSIEREGRGEQFF

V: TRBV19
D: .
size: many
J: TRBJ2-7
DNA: TGTGCCAGTAGTGTTTGGGGATCATTCCCGTCCGAGCAGTACTTC
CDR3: CASSVWGSFPSEQYF

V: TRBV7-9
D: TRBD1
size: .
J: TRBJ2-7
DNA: TGTGCCAGCAGCTCCGGACAGGTTGCCTACGAGCAGTACTTC
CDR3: CASSSGQVAYEQYF

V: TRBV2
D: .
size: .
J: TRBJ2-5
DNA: TGTGCCAGCTTGGGGGGGCGGGAGAAAGAGACCCAGTACTTC
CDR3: CASLGGREKETQYF

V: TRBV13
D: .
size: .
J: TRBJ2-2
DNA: TGTGCCAGCAGCCGACAGGGAGGCACCGGGGAGCTGTTTTTT
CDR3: CASSRQGGTGELFF

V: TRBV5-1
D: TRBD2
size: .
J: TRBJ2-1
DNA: TGCGCCAGCAGCTTTCGACTAGCGGTCGATGAGCAGTTCTTC
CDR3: CASSFRLAVDEQFF

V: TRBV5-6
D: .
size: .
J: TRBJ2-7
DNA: TGTGCCAGCAGCTTTACGGCCCTAGACCCCTACGAGCAGTACTTC
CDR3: CASSFTALDPYEQYF

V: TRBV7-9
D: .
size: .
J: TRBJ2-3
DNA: TGTGCCAGCAGCCGATTGGACAGCACAGATACGCAGTATTTT
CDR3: CASSRLDSTDTQYF

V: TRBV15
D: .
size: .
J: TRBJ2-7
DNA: TGTGCCACCAGCACCGGACGGGGACTCTACGAGCAGTACTTC
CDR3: CATSTGRGLYEQYF

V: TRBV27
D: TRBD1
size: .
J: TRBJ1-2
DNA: TGTGCCAGCAGTTCACTAATGGGACAGGGGGCTGGCTACACCTTC
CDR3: CASSSLMGQGAGYTF

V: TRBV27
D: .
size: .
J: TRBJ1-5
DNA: TGTGCCAGCAGTGCCGGGGCTAGGAGCAATCAGCCCCAGCATTTT
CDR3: CASSAGARSNQPQHF

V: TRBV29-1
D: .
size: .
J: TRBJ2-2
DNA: TGCAGCGTTGACGGAGGGACATCCCTAGGGGGGGAGCTGTTTTTT
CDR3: CSVDGGTSLGGELFF

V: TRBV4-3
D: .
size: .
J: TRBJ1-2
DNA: TGCGCCAGCAGCCAAGACAGATTAGGGGCCAATGGCTACACCTTC
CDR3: CASSQDRLGANGYTF

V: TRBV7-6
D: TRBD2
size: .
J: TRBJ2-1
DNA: TGTGCCAGCAGCCCGGGAGGGGCGGGGCCTTCCTCCTACAATGAGCAGTTCTTC
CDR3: CASSPGGAGPSSYNEQFF

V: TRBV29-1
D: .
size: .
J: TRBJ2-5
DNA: TGCAGCGTTGAAGCAGGGATGCAAGAGACCCAGTACTTC
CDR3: CSVEAGMQETQYF

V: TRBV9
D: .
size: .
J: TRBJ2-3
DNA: TGTGCCAGCAGCGGAGGCCCGACGGGGAGCACAGATACGCAGTATTTT
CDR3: CASSGGPTGSTDTQYF

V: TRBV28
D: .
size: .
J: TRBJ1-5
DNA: TGTGCCAGCAGTTCGGACAGAGATCAGCCCCAGCATTTT
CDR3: CASSSDRDQPQHF

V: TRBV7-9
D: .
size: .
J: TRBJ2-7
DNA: TGTGCCAGCAGACCCTTTAGAGGGGCCGGGGCCTACGAGCAGTACTTC
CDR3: CASRPFRGAGAYEQYF

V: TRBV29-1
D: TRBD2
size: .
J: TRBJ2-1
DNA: TGCAGCGTTTCGGGGGTGCGGGAGCGAGAGCAGTTCTTC
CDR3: CSVSGVREREQFF

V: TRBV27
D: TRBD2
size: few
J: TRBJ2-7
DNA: TGTGCCAGCAGTCCACATCGGTCTAGCGGGAACTTCTACGAGCAGTACTTC
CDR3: CASSPHRSSGNFYEQYF

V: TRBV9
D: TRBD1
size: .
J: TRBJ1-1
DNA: TGTGCCAGCAGTGGCAATCAAGAACCGGGACAGGATGAAGCTTTCTTT
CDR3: CASSGNQEPGQDEAFF

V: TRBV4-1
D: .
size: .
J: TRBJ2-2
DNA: TGCGCCAGCAGCCAAGCTGCGGCGGGAAACACCGGGGAGCTGTTTTTT
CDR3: CASSQAAAGNTGELFF

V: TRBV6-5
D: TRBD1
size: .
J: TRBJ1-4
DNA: TGTGCCAGCAGTAACCAGGGGGCCCCAAATGAAAAACTGTTTTTT
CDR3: CASSNQGAPNEKLFF

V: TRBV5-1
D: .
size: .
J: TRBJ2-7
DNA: TGCGCCAGCAGCTTAACGGGCGTCTACGAGCAGTACTTC
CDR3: CASSLTGVYEQYF

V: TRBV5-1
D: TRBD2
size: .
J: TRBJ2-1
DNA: TGCGCCAGCAGCCCAAGACTAGCGGGAGCGGAGTTTACAAATGAGCAGTTCTTC
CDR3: CASSPRLAGAEFTNEQFF

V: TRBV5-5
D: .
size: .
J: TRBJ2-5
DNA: TGTGCCAGCAGCTTGGACTGGGGAGAGACCCAGTACTTC
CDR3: CASSLDWGETQYF

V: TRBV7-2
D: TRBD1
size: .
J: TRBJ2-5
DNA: TGTGCCAGCAGCACGTGGACAGGGGGGTCGGGAGAGACCCAGTACTTC
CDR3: CASSTWTGGSGETQYF

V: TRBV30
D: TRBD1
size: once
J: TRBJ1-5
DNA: TGTGCCTGGAGTGTACGGGGACAGATCAATCAGCCCCAGCATTTT
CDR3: CAWSVRGQINQPQHF

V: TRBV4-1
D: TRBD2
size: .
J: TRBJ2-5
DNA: TGCGCCAGCAGCCAAGCGAGCGGGGGTCCGCGGTCGGAGACCCAGTACTTC
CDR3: CASSQASGGPRSETQYF

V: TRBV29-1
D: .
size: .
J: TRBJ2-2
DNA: TGCAGCGTTGCTCGGGGAAACACCGGGGAGCTGTTTTTT
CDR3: CSVARGNTGELFF

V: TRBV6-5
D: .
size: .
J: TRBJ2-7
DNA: TGTGCCAGCAGTTACGTGGACGAGCAGTACTTC
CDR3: CASSYVDEQYF

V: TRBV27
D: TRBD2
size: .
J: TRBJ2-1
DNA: TGTGCCAGCAGTCCATTAGCGGGAGCAAACAATGAGCAGTTCTTC
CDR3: CASSPLAGANNEQFF

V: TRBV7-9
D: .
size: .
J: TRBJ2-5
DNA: TGTGCCAGCAGCCCCGCGAGGGGGGAGGGGGAGACCCAGTACTTC
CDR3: CASSPARGEGETQYF

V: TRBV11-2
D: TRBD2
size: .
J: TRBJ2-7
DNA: TGTGCCAGCCTAAAAGGATCCGGGACTAGCGACTACGAGCAGTACTTC
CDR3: CASLKGSGTSDYEQYF

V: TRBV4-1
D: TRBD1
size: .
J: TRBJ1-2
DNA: TGCGCCAGCAGCCAAGCCTCTCAGGGACAGGCCTATGGCTACACCTTC
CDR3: CASSQASQGQAYGYTF

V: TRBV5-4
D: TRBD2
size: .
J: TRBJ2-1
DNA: TGTGCCAGCAGCTTCGAGTGGGCGGGAGTGGATGAGCAGTTCTTC
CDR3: CASSFEWAGVDEQFF

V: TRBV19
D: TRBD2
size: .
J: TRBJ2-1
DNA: TGTGCCAGTAGTCCCTGGGAGGGCCCCAACGAGCAGTTCTTC
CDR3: CASSPWEGPNEQFF

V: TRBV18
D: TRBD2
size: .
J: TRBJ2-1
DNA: TGTGCCAGCTCACCAGCACTAGCGGGGGGAAATGAGCAGTTCTTC
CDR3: CASSPALAGGNEQFF

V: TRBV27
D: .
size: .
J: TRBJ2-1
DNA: TGTGCCAGCAGTTTACGCAGTAATGAGCAGTTCTTC
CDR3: CASSLRSNEQFF

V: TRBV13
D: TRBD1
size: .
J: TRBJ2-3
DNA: TGTGCCAGCAGCGAGCCGGGACAGTCTAGCACAGATACGCAGTATTTT
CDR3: CASSEPGQSSTDTQYF

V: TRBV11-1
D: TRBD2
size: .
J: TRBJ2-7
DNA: TGTGCCAGCAGCTTAGCCCGAGGACTAGCGGTCAACGAGCAGTACTTC
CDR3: CASSLARGLAVNEQYF

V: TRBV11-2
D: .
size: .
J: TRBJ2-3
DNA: TGTGCCAGCAGCCCCTTCCAGACAGGCACCTGGTACACAGATACGCAGTATTTT
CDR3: CASSPFQTGTWYTDTQYF

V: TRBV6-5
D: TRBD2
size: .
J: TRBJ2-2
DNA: TGTGCCAGCAGTTCCCTTCGACTAGCGGGTTCGGGGGAGCTGTTTTTT
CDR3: CASSSLRLAGSGELFF

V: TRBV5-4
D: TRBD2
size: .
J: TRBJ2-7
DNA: TGTGCCAGCAGCCCCGGGACTAGCGGACCCTACGAGCAGTACTTC
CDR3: CASSPGTSGPYEQYF

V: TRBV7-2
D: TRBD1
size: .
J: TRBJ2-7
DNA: TGTGCCAGCAGCGTGGGACAGGACCCCTACGAGCAGTACTTC
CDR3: CASSVGQDPYEQYF

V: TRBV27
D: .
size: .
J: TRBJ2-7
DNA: TGTGCCAGCAGTTGGGGGTTCGGCGCCTACGAGCAGTACTTC
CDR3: CASSWGFGAYEQYF

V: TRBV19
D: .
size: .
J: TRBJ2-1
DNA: TGTGCCAGTAGTATAGGGACCCCCAATGAGCAGTTCTTC
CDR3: CASSIGTPNEQFF

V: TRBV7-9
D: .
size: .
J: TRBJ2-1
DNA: TGTGCCAGCAGCCTCACCGGGACTTTGAGCTCCTACAATGAGCAGTTCTTC
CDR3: CASSLTGTLSSYNEQFF

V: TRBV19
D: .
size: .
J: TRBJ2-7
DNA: TGTGCCAGTAGTCCTAGGGACTACGAGCAGTACTTC
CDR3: CASSPRDYEQYF

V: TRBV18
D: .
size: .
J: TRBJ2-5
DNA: TGTGCCAGCTCACCGCCCGGGAGACATCTACAAGAGACCCAGTACTTC
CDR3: CASSPPGRHLQETQYF

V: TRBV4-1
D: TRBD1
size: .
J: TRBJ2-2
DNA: TGCGCCAGCAGCCCACAGGGGGCGCGGGCCACCGGGGAGCTGTTTTTT
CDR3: CASSPQGARATGELFF